This entry lists 17 T cell receptor beta chains sequenced from one sample in a study of OX40 agonist ivuxolimab in advanced cancers. Libraries were prepared by immunoSEQ multiplex PCR; TCRdb keeps only in-frame clonotypes and omits some of them. The table shows some 38,000 clones, with around 89% occurring only once. This specimen consisted of CD4+ or CD8+ T cells sorted from blood, obtained in a trial of the OX40 agonist ivuxolimab. These receptor sequences come from an adult with an advanced solid tumor such as melanoma, head and neck, liver or kidney cancer.

The genes are TRBV5-5 and TRBJ1-5; 8 nucleotides match TRBD1. CDR1 and CDR2 from the germline V gene are SGHKS and YYEKEE (reference sequence). V gave up 1 base and J gave up 6 bases; unmatched junction bases: 3. This CDR3 has 14 residues. DNA for the CDR3: TGTGCCAGCAGCTTGTCAGGGGGCGGTCAGCCCCAGCATTTT. Its translation: CASSLSGGGQPQHF.

The rearrangement joins TRBV5-1 to TRBJ2-5; D remains unclear. The CDR3 length is 11 residues. Germline CDR1 SGHRS, CDR2 YFSETQ. Trimming removed 2 bases from V and 5 bases from J, with 4 bases in between. CDR3 DNA: TGCGCCAGCAGCTTCGAGGAGACCCAGTACTTC. This translates into CASSFEETQYF.

The rearrangement uses TRBV5-8 and TRBJ1-4; maybe TRBD1 (6 bases). Trimming left V 4 bases short and J 16 bases short, with 17 bases between. CDR3 size: 12 residues. CDR1 and CDR2 (germline): SGHTS, YDEGEE. The CDR3 nucleotides read TGTGCCAGCAGCCTAACGACAGGAGTAAAGTTTTTT. Its translation: CASSLTTGVKFF.

This sequence joins TRBV27 and TRBJ1-5; 10 bases are shared with TRBD1. From germline, CDR1 is MNHEY and CDR2 SMNVEV (reference sequence). The CDR3 spans 18 residues. The ends lost 5 bases at V and 3 bases at J; junction bases unmatched: 13. This chain's CDR3 is CASSPTGTGAGSNQPQHF. For the CDR3, the DNA is TGTGCCAGCAGTCCTACGGGGACAGGGGCGGGTTCCAATCAGCCCCAGCATTTT.

The CDR3 region has the DNA TGCGCCAGCAGTGCCCCTTCCCCAGGGGACGGCCGTCAGCCCCAGCATTTT. Protein product: CASSAPSPGDGRQPQHF. J is TRBJ1-5 and V is TRBV10-1; a weak D match, TRBD1 (6 bases). Trimming left V 4 bases short and J 6 bases short, with 22 bases between. The CDR3 sequence is 17 residues long. The germline V gene has CDR1 WNHNN and CDR2 SYGVQD (reference sequence).

As regards this clone: Mismatch with germline at one junction end may stem from a read error. V and J are TRBV7-7 and TRBJ2-3, with a tentative D call TRBD2 (6 bases). Per germline, CDR1 SSHAT and CDR2 FNYEAQ (reference sequence). The CDR3 spans 13 residues. The CDR3 DNA reads as TGTGCTAGCAGCCCGACGATGGCGGGACCGCAGTATTTT. Protein product: CASSPTMAGPQYF.

The rearrangement links TRBV5-6 to TRBJ1-2; D ambiguous. The CDR3 is 14 residues long. The germline V and J ends were trimmed by 2 bases and 5 bases, with 13 bases remaining between them. Per germline, CDR1 SGHDT and CDR2 YYEEEE. The CDR3 loop reads CASSFDMFSYGYTF. Written as DNA, the CDR3 is TGTGCCAGCAGCTTTGACATGTTCTCGTATGGCTACACCTTC.

The chain employs TRBV5-1 and TRBJ1-2; 7 bases agree with TRBD1. The CDR3 has 14 amino acids. The V and J ends lost 6 bases and 5 bases, in that order; junction bases with no gene match: 10. CDR1 is SGHRS and CDR2 is YFSETQ in the germline V gene. DNA for the CDR3: TGCGCCAGCACCGAGAGGGGACAGAGGTATGGCTACACCTTC. Translating it yields CASTERGQRYGYTF.

The V and J genes are TRBV5-4 and TRBJ1-1, with TRBD1 as a possible D gene (6 bases). The CDR3 extends over 16 amino acids. The V end lost 4 bases, the J end lost 0 bases, and 16 bases lay between the germline ends. Germline values: CDR1 SGHNT, CDR2 YYREEE (reference sequence). In DNA, the CDR3 is TGTGCCAGCAGCGCCTGGAGGGGGGAGGTGAACACTGAAGCTTTCTTT. It encodes CASSAWRGEVNTEAFF.

Note on this clone: Without the conserved terminal phenylalanine or tryptophan, this CDR3 likely stems from a read error. The rearrangement uses TRBV2 and TRBJ1-6, with TRBD1 matching over 8 bases. Per the germline V gene, CDR1 is SNHLY and CDR2 is FYNNEI. After removal of 2 bases from V and 9 bases from J, the junction contained 6 bases not matched to a gene. The CDR3 is made up of 15 amino acids. The CDR3 protein is CASSESGQVSSPLHL. CDR3 nucleotides: TGTGCCAGCAGTGAATCGGGACAGGTTTCTTCACCCCTCCACCTT.

The table lists this clone with a count of one. The chain combines TRBV9 with TRBJ2-3; 8 nucleotides align to TRBD2. Germline-derived CDR1 and CDR2 are SGDLS and YYNGEE. The CDR3 loop spans 15 amino acids. Trimming at V came to 2 bases and at J to 1 base, leaving 3 bases not matched to a gene. In DNA form, the CDR3 reads TGTGCCAGCAGCGTCAGTAGCGGGGGCACAGATACGCAGTATTTT. As protein: CASSVSSGGTDTQYF.

The V and J genes are TRBV18 and TRBJ1-2; 8 bases align to TRBD1. The CDR3 loop spans 19 amino acids. Germline-derived CDR1 and CDR2 are KGHSH and LQKENI. The V segment lost 4 bases and the J segment 1 base; nucleotides outside the gene matches: 17. The CDR3 DNA reads as TGTGCCAGCTCACTAAAAATTAGCGGGACAGGAGGAATTAACTATGGCTACACCTTC. Protein: CASSLKISGTGGINYGYTF. The full variable domain, rest sourced from reference TRBV18 and TRBJ1-2, is NAGVMQNPRHLVRRRGQEARLRCSPMKGHSHVYWYRQLPEEGLKFMVYLQKENIIDESGMPKERFSAEFPKEGPSILRIQQVVRGDSAAYFCASSLKISGTGGINYGYTFGSGTRLTVV.

The chain carries TRBV5-6 and TRBJ1-5; D possibly corresponds to TRBD1 (5 bases). The CDR3 runs 13 residues. Germline assignment: CDR1 SGHDT and CDR2 YYEEEE. Trimming pared 4 bases from V and 4 bases from J, leaving 9 bases between. This CDR3 is CASSDWGNQPQHF. In DNA form, the CDR3 reads TGTGCCAGCAGCGATTGGGGGAATCAGCCCCAGCATTTT. Full variable domain (missing parts from reference TRBV5-6 and TRBJ1-5): DAGVTQSPTHLIKTRGQQVTLRCSPKSGHDTVSWYQQALGQGPQFIFQYYEEEERQRGNFPDRFSGHQFPNYSSELNVNALLLGDSALYLCASSDWGNQPQHFGDGTRLSIL.

The chain carries TRBV7-3 and TRBJ2-3; no reliable D call. The V end lost 1 base, the J end lost 4 bases, and 6 bases lay between the germline ends. The CDR3 has 13 residues. Looked up from germline, CDR1 is SGHTA and CDR2 is FQGTGA. The CDR3 is CASSLRGADTQYF. CDR3 sequence (DNA): TGTGCCAGCAGCTTAAGAGGAGCAGATACGCAGTATTTT.

The J gene is TRBJ1-4, the V gene TRBV7-9, with D hard to call. The germline V gene has CDR1 SEHNR and CDR2 FQNEAQ (reference sequence). The CDR3 length is 13 residues. V lost 2 bases and J 8 bases, leaving 9 bases between the germline ends. CDR3 nucleotide sequence: TGTGCCAGCAGCTTACGCGGCGTAGAAAAACTGTTTTTT. It yields the protein CASSLRGVEKLFF.

This sequence joins TRBV9 and TRBJ2-5, with TRBD1 identical over 10 bases. J lost 3 bases, V lost 4 bases, and 12 bases had no gene match. This CDR3 has 17 amino acids. CDR1 and CDR2 from the germline V gene are SGDLS and YYNGEE. The CDR3 loop is CASSPGRDRGLEETQYF. CDR3 coding DNA: TGTGCCAGCAGCCCCGGGAGGGACAGGGGTTTGGAAGAGACCCAGTACTTC.

The chain is built from TRBV18 and TRBJ2-5, with TRBD1 matching over 9 bases. Trimming removed 4 bases from V and 5 bases from J; junction bases left unmatched: 2. The CDR3 length is 13 residues. Germline V gene lookup returns CDR1 KGHSH and CDR2 LQKENI. The DNA of the CDR3 is TGTGCCAGCTCACAAGGACAGGGGGAGACCCAGTACTTC. Protein product: CASSQGQGETQYF. The full variable domain, in which reference TRBV18 and TRBJ2-5 provide the parts outside the CDR3, is NAGVMQNPRHLVRRRGQEARLRCSPMKGHSHVYWYRQLPEEGLKFMVYLQKENIIDESGMPKERFSAEFPKEGPSILRIQQVVRGDSAAYFCASSQGQGETQYFGPGTRLLVL.